This T cell receptor (beta chain) came from a study of OX40 agonist ivuxolimab in advanced cancers. Profiling relied on immunoSEQ multiplex PCR, and the TCRdb table lists in-frame clones only, not all of them. The data hold 71,000 or so clones, with about 88% observed a single time. The V gene's germline CDR1 is LNHDA and CDR2 SQIVND (reference sequence). V gave up 7 bases and J gave up 1 base, with 16 bases separating them. The CDR3 is 15 residues long. The sample consisted of CD4+ or CD8+ T cells sorted from blood, taken in a trial of the OX40 agonist ivuxolimab. This chain joins TRBV19 and TRBJ2-5, with D tentatively TRBD2 (6 bases). The sequence came from an adult with an advanced solid tumor such as melanoma, head and neck, liver or kidney cancer. CDR3 nucleotide sequence: TGTGCCAGTACCCGTAGGAGGGGACCCCAAGAGACCCAGTACTTC. It translates to CASTRRRGPQETQYF. Looking up the rest from reference TRBV19 and TRBJ2-5 gives the full variable domain: DGGITQSPKYLFRKEGQNVTLSCEQNLNHDAMYWYRQDPGQGLRLIYYSQIVNDFQKGDIAEGYSVSREKKESFPLTVTSAQKNPTAFYLCASTRRRGPQETQYFGPGTRLLVL.